The next 6 T cell receptor beta chains were all read from a single sample in a study of radiotherapy plus CTLA-4 blockade in lung cancer. Some clones are missing from TCRdb's copy, which holds only in-frame ones; the method was immunoSEQ multiplex PCR. Of some 120,000 clones listed, more than 65% are singletons. The sequencing here drew on peripheral blood, taken from a patient treated with radiotherapy plus ipilimumab. These receptors all stem from a human donor with non-small cell lung cancer that progressed on radiotherapy plus ipilimumab. Some clones in this sample may be carry-over from other donors' samples.

The V gene is TRBV5-1, the J gene TRBJ2-2; D unresolved. CDR1 is SGHRS and CDR2 is YFSETQ in the germline V gene. V was shortened by 1 base and J by 6 bases, with 7 bases between the two germline ends. This CDR3 has 13 amino acids. CDR3 nucleotides: TGCGCCAGCAGCTTGCCTAGGCCCGGGGAGCTGTTTTTT. Protein sequence: CASSLPRPGELFF.

The chain combines TRBV7-2 with TRBJ1-2; D gene ambiguous. V was trimmed by 1 base and J by 3 bases, leaving 12 bases between them. The germline V gene encodes CDR1 SGHTA and CDR2 FQGNSA. This CDR3 spans 15 amino acids. CDR3 in amino acids: CASSLDIRVDYGYTF. In DNA, the CDR3 is TGTGCCAGCAGCTTAGATATAAGGGTTGACTATGGCTACACCTTC.

The J gene is TRBJ1-1, the V gene TRBV4-3, with TRBD1 as a possible D gene (5 bases). CDR3 length equals 15 residues. V lost 3 bases and J 0 bases, leaving 11 bases between the germline ends. Looked up from germline, CDR1 is LGHNA and CDR2 is YSLEER. The CDR3 protein is CASSHTTTVNTEAFF. The CDR3 region has the DNA TGCGCCAGCAGCCACACTACGACAGTGAACACTGAAGCTTTCTTT.

The chain employs TRBV18 and TRBJ2-2; 7 nucleotides line up with TRBD1. V trimming: 2 bases; J trimming: 9 bases; junction bases outside the gene matches: 6. Germline values: CDR1 KGHSH, CDR2 LQKENI. This CDR3 spans 14 amino acids. The CDR3 DNA reads TGTGCCAGCTCACCATCGAGGGGGCTCAGGGAGCTGTTTTTT. Translation gives CASSPSRGLRELFF. Full variable domain (outside the CDR3, taken from reference TRBV18 and TRBJ2-2): NAGVMQNPRHLVRRRGQEARLRCSPMKGHSHVYWYRQLPEEGLKFMVYLQKENIIDESGMPKERFSAEFPKEGPSILRIQQVVRGDSAAYFCASSPSRGLRELFFGEGSRLTVL.

This chain uses TRBV7-3 with TRBJ2-1, with unresolved D. The CDR3 runs 15 residues. Trimming removed 5 bases at V and 0 bases at J, with 11 bases between. Germline loops: CDR1 SGHTA, CDR2 FQGTGA. The chain's CDR3 is CASSAKESSYNEQFF. The CDR3 DNA follows: TGTGCCAGCAGCGCCAAGGAAAGCTCCTACAATGAGCAGTTCTTC.

This chain uses TRBV18 with TRBJ2-7; D possibly corresponds to TRBD1 (6 bases). Trimming pared 6 bases from V and 2 bases from J, leaving 14 bases between. Germline lookup yields CDR1 KGHSH and CDR2 LQKENI. The CDR3 loop spans 14 amino acids. The CDR3 protein is CASSPTGTTYEQYF. The DNA of the CDR3 is TGTGCCAGCTCGCCGACCGGGACAACCTACGAGCAGTACTTC. Combining the CDR3 with reference TRBV18 and TRBJ2-7 gives the whole variable domain NAGVMQNPRHLVRRRGQEARLRCSPMKGHSHVYWYRQLPEEGLKFMVYLQKENIIDESGMPKERFSAEFPKEGPSILRIQQVVRGDSAAYFCASSPTGTTYEQYFGPGTRLTVT.